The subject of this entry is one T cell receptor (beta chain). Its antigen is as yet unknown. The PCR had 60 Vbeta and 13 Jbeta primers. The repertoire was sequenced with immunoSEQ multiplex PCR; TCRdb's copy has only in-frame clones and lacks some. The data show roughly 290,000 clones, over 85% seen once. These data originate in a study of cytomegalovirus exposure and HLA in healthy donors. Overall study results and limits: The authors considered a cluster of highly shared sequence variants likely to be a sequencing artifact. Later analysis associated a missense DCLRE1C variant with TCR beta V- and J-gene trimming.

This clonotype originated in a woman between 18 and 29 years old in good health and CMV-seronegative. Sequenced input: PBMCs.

CDR3: CASSSTGQETQYF. The DNA for the CDR3 is TGCGCCAGCAGCAGCACAGGGCAAGAGACCCAGTACTTC. The gene calls are TRBV5-1 and TRBJ2-5; D possibly corresponds to TRBD1 (6 bases). CDR3 size: 13 residues. Germline lookup yields CDR1 SGHRS and CDR2 YFSETQ. Trimming cost V 4 bases and J 2 bases, with 9 bases left between them.